These 14 T cell receptor beta chains were sequenced from one sample in a study of shared clonotypes between healthy human individuals. Generated by immunoSEQ multiplex PCR, the TCRdb table keeps only in-frame clones and is missing some. The sample holds 2 million to 2.5 million clones, 93% seen once. Sequences were obtained from naive CD4+ T cells from PBMCs. Subset of the sample: CD45RA+ positively selected. The receptor set was obtained from a man between 18 and 29 years old in good health. Some clones in this sample may be carry-over from other donors' samples.

This chain joins TRBV27 and TRBJ1-1; no definite D call. CDR1 is MNHEY and CDR2 is SMNVEV in the germline V gene (reference sequence). The CDR3 loop spans 16 amino acids. The V and J ends lost 0 bases and 7 bases respectively, with 18 bases between them. The CDR3 DNA reads TGTGCCAGCAGTTTATCGGCCCTCCCAAGTCGTGGTGAAGCTTTCTTT. It encodes CASSLSALPSRGEAFF.

The chain is built from TRBV5-1 and TRBJ1-1, with D perhaps matching TRBD1 (6 bases). Deletions cut 4 bases from V and 1 base from J, with 20 bases between. Looked up from germline, CDR1 is SGHRS and CDR2 is YFSETQ. The length of the CDR3 is 17 residues. CDR3 nucleotides: TGCGCCAGCAGCAACCCTATCGACAGGTGGGAGAACACTGAAGCTTTCTTT. Protein product: CASSNPIDRWENTEAFF. Drawing the rest from reference TRBV5-1 and TRBJ1-1, the complete variable domain is KAGVTQTPRYLIKTRGQQVTLSCSPISGHRSVSWYQQTPGQGLQFLFEYFSETQRNKGNFPGRFSGRQFSNSRSEMNVSTLELGDSALYLCASSNPIDRWENTEAFFGQGTRLTVV.

This clone was counted only a few times. The chain is built from TRBV5-4 and TRBJ1-1, with D hard to call. CDR1 SGHNT and CDR2 YYREEE come from the germline V gene (reference sequence). The V gene lost 0 bases and the J gene lost 4 bases, with 7 bases spanning the gap. The CDR3 loop spans 13 amino acids. The chain's CDR3 is CASSLAAATEAFF. For the CDR3, the DNA is TGTGCCAGCAGCTTGGCGGCGGCCACTGAAGCTTTCTTT.

This rearrangement joins TRBV28 to TRBJ1-5; possible D gene TRBD1, 6 bases. This CDR3 contains 15 residues. Germline V gene sequence: CDR1 MDHEN, CDR2 SYDVKM. V dropped 5 bases and J dropped 6 bases, with 17 bases sitting between them. CDR3 in DNA: TGTGCCAGCAGTCCCCGTTACAGGGACCTTCAGCCCCAGCATTTT. This translates into CASSPRYRDLQPQHF.

The V call is TRBV7-2, the J call TRBJ2-1; D remains unclear. Per the germline V gene, CDR1 is SGHTA and CDR2 is FQGNSA. This CDR3 has 14 amino acids. Trimming pared 4 bases from V and 11 bases from J, leaving 18 bases between. The CDR3 sequence: CASSSGPMTRKQFF. The CDR3 region has the DNA TGTGCCAGCAGCTCTGGACCGATGACAAGGAAGCAGTTCTTC.

V usage is TRBV16 and J usage is TRBJ1-1; maybe TRBD1 (6 bases). The CDR3 is 13 residues long. Germline V lookup: CDR1 KGHSY, CDR2 FQNENV. Deletions cut 3 bases from V and 3 bases from J, with 8 bases between. CDR3 region: CASSQNRDTEAFF. The DNA of the CDR3 is TGTGCCAGCAGCCAGAACAGGGACACTGAAGCTTTCTTT.

The rearrangement links TRBV28 to TRBJ2-7; no definite D call. The germline V gene encodes CDR1 MDHEN and CDR2 SYDVKM. This CDR3 is built from 11 residues. Deletions cut 6 bases from V and 4 bases from J, with 7 bases between. The chain's CDR3 is CASSRMYEQYF. CDR3 nucleotides: TGTGCCAGCAGCCGGATGTACGAGCAGTACTTC.

Concerning this clone: This sample includes further DNA sequences coding for the same CDR3. This chain links TRBV5-1 with TRBJ2-3; no firm D call. Germline CDR1 is SGHRS and CDR2 is YFSETQ. V dropped 0 bases and J dropped 2 bases, with 7 bases sitting between them. CDR3 length: 14 residues. CDR3 sequence (DNA): TGCGCCAGCAGCTTGGCCGGCACCACAGATACGCAGTATTTT. Its protein product is CASSLAGTTDTQYF.

The chain uses TRBV18 and TRBJ2-1; 7 positions match TRBD2. The junction had 10 bases not matched to a gene; V was cut back by 0 bases and J by 5 bases. The CDR3 length is 17 residues. CDR1 is KGHSH, CDR2 LQKENI, per germline. The CDR3 sequence is CASSPPNGLAANNEQFF. The CDR3 nucleotides are TGTGCCAGCTCACCACCCAATGGGCTAGCGGCCAACAATGAGCAGTTCTTC.

This chain uses TRBV28 with TRBJ1-1; 8 bases match TRBD1. Germline CDR1 MDHEN, CDR2 SYDVKM. V lost 1 base, J lost 3 bases, and 7 bases stayed unmatched. The CDR3 is made up of 16 amino acids. The CDR3 loop reads CASSLSAGGADTEAFF. The CDR3, as DNA: TGTGCCAGCAGTTTATCGGCAGGGGGCGCGGACACTGAAGCTTTCTTT.

V is TRBV19 and J is TRBJ2-7; TRBD1 matches at 7 bases. Per germline, CDR1 LNHDA and CDR2 SQIVND (reference sequence). CDR3 size: 15 residues. V was pared by 5 bases and J by 0 bases, with 7 bases of the junction left unmatched. The CDR3 spells CASSARDRGSYEQYF. DNA of the CDR3: TGTGCCAGTAGTGCCCGGGACAGAGGCTCCTACGAGCAGTACTTC.

On this clone itself: The sample contains more than one DNA sequence encoding this CDR3. The chain has TRBV9 and TRBJ1-1, with D hard to call. The CDR3 extends over 13 amino acids. Trimming removed 4 bases at V and 1 base at J, with 8 bases between. The germline V gene encodes CDR1 SGDLS and CDR2 YYNGEE. The CDR3, as DNA: TGTGCCAGCAGCCCCTCTACGAACACTGAAGCTTTCTTT. Its protein product is CASSPSTNTEAFF. The variable domain in full, with the rest retrieved from reference TRBV9 and TRBJ1-1, is DSGVTQTPKHLITATGQRVTLRCSPRSGDLSVYWYQQSLDQGLQFLIQYYNGEERAKGNILERFSAQQFPDLHSELNLSSLELGDSALYFCASSPSTNTEAFFGQGTRLTVV.

The chain joins TRBV11-1 to TRBJ2-7; 8 nucleotides line up with TRBD1. J was trimmed by 2 bases and V by 6 bases; bases with no gene match: 3. Germline CDR1 is SGHAT and CDR2 is FQDESV (reference sequence). There are 13 residues in the CDR3. DNA for the CDR3: TGTGCCAGCAGAGAGGACAGGGCCTACGAGCAGTACTTC. Its translation: CASREDRAYEQYF. The full variable domain, in which reference TRBV11-1 and TRBJ2-7 provide the parts outside the CDR3, is EAEVAQSPRYKITEKSQAVAFWCDPISGHATLYWYRQILGQGPELLVQFQDESVVDDSQLPKDRFSAERLKGVDSTLKIQPAELGDSAMYLCASREDRAYEQYFGPGTRLTVT.

V is TRBV6-5 and J is TRBJ2-7; TRBD2 matches 10 bases. In germline, CDR1 is MNHEY, CDR2 SVGAGI. V lost 4 bases to trimming and J lost 5 bases; unmatched junction nucleotides: 8. The CDR3 is made up of 15 amino acids. The DNA for the CDR3 is TGTGCCAGCAGTTTCCGGACTAGCGGCGTTGACGAGCAGTACTTC. It yields the protein CASSFRTSGVDEQYF.